This T cell receptor (beta chain) was sequenced during a study of siplizumab effects on memory and regulatory T cells. General study points: Naive T cells were seemingly more diverse than memory cells, and major contributions to the alloresponse seemed to be made by them.

TCRdb keeps only in-frame clones here, not all; method: immunoSEQ multiplex PCR. Of tens of thousands of clones listed, 93% are singletons. The CDR3 runs 16 residues. The germline V gene has CDR1 SGHNT and CDR2 YYREEE (reference sequence). Trimming removed 5 bases from V and 5 bases from J; junction bases left unmatched: 13. On this clone itself: Its antigen is not known.

The sequencing sample was made of CD8+ T cells sorted from blood. The TCR was taken from a human donor in good health. The chain recombines TRBV5-4 with TRBJ2-3; the match to TRBD2 covers 8 bases. The CDR3 DNA reads as TGTGCCAGCAGTGGACTAGCATGGGATCCTGGAGATACGCAGTATTTT. Amino acids: CASSGLAWDPGDTQYF.